The 30 T cell receptor beta chains given below trace back to one sample, sequenced in a study of post-analysis software for immune sequencing data. Points from the study as a whole: With TRBV5-6, TRBV5-1 and TRBV20-1 included, about five TRBV segments were more frequent in patients than in controls.

What these receptors recognize is not known. Incorporated into the TCR beta cDNA libraries were unique molecular identifiers, which served to reduce PCR and sequencing biases. One entry per CDR3 protein, called by TCRdb with MiXCR from the PCR reads. The table has some 800,000 distinct CDR3 sequences, about 45% seen once; the top ten hold approximately 5%. Material: blood. All receptors come from a girl between 10 and 17 years old with multiple sclerosis.

J is TRBJ2-3 and V is TRBV9; D is possibly TRBD1 (5 bases). The CDR3 contains 17 residues. Deletions cut 0 bases from V and 2 bases from J, with 16 bases between. CDR1 and CDR2 from the germline V gene are SGDLS and YYNGEE. The CDR3, as DNA: TGTGCCAGCAGCGTAGCCCTCCCGACAGAATACACAGATACGCAGTATTTT. Amino acid sequence: CASSVALPTEYTDTQYF.

The chain joins TRBV12-3 or TRBV12-4 to TRBJ2-1, with 10 bases lining up with TRBD2. After removal of 2 bases from V and 5 bases from J, the junction contained 9 bases not matched to a gene. The CDR3 loop spans 17 amino acids. The CDR3 region has the DNA TGTGCCAGCAGTTTACGGGCTAGCGGGAGAACTGACAATGAGCAGTTCTTC. This encodes CASSLRASGRTDNEQFF.

The chain has TRBV5-1 and TRBJ2-3; 9 bases are shared with TRBD2. The ends lost 2 bases at V and 2 bases at J; junction bases unmatched: 9. Per the germline V gene, CDR1 is SGHRS and CDR2 is YFSETQ. The CDR3 covers 17 residues. The CDR3 is CASSFGPGGRATDTQYF. The DNA of the CDR3 is TGCGCCAGCAGCTTTGGGCCCGGCGGGAGGGCCACAGATACGCAGTATTTT.

This clonotype was observed a few times. In nucleotides, the CDR3 is TGTGCCAGCAGTTGGGACAGGGATCGGGAGACCCAGTACTTC. It translates to CASSWDRDRETQYF. V is TRBV12-3 or TRBV12-4 and J is TRBJ2-5; TRBD1 matches 9 bases. The CDR3 spans 14 residues. V trimming: 4 bases; J trimming: 5 bases; junction bases outside the gene matches: 5.

This clonotype was seen a few times. This chain links TRBV6-5 with TRBJ1-2; possible D gene TRBD1, 5 bases. V dropped 2 bases and J dropped 0 bases, with 13 bases sitting between them. CDR3 length equals 16 residues. Germline V gene sequence: CDR1 MNHEY, CDR2 SVGAGI. This CDR3 is CASSYGGTESNYGYTF. CDR3 nucleotides: TGTGCCAGCAGTTACGGCGGGACGGAGTCTAACTATGGCTACACCTTC.

The chain joins TRBV20-1 to TRBJ2-1; 14 nucleotides agree with TRBD2. Germline lookup yields CDR1 DFQATT and CDR2 SNEGSKA (reference sequence). This CDR3 has 17 residues. Trimming took 0 bases from V and 9 from J; bases not matched to a gene: 10. The chain's CDR3 is CSARDNTGTSGRFEQFF. CDR3 nucleotide sequence: TGCAGTGCTAGAGACAACACCGGGACTAGCGGGAGATTTGAGCAGTTCTTC.

This clonotype appeared a few times. The chain has TRBV13 and TRBJ2-3; the D call may be TRBD1 or TRBD2 (5 bases each). Germline V gene data show CDR1 as PRHDT and CDR2 as FYEKMQ (reference sequence). The CDR3 contains 17 residues. The V end lost 4 bases, the J end lost 0 bases, and 17 bases lay between the germline ends. The DNA for the CDR3 is TGTGCCAGCAGCTCGACCCAGAGGGGACCCAGCACAGATACGCAGTATTTT. This translates into CASSSTQRGPSTDTQYF.

The chain carries TRBV7-2 and TRBJ2-4; maybe TRBD1 (6 bases). The V gene lost 5 bases and the J gene lost 0 bases, with 23 bases spanning the gap. Germline loops: CDR1 SGHTA, CDR2 FQGNSA. The CDR3 is 19 residues long. This CDR3 is CASSLPLSRGGIAKNIQYF. CDR3 in DNA: TGTGCCAGCAGCCTACCCCTGTCCCGAGGGGGAATAGCCAAAAACATTCAGTACTTC.

With regard to this clonotype: Since a much larger clone is just one base distant, this may be a read error. CDR3: CAGSSRYDNEQFF. The CDR3 region has the DNA TGTGCCGGCAGCTCCCGATACGACAATGAGCAGTTCTTC. The chain uses TRBV7-9 and TRBJ2-1; the D is unclear. CDR3 length equals 13 residues. Germline V gene data show CDR1 as SEHNR and CDR2 as FQNEAQ (reference sequence).

This chain joins TRBV11-2 and TRBJ2-7; D is ambiguous. Germline CDR1 and CDR2: SGHAT and FQNNGV. The ends were cut back, 3 bases at V and 9 bases at J, with 9 bases in the middle. This CDR3 spans 11 amino acids. The CDR3 DNA follows: TGTGCCAGCAGCTTCCGGGTAGGGCAGTACTTC. This translates into CASSFRVGQYF. The full variable domain, in which reference TRBV11-2 and TRBJ2-7 provide the parts outside the CDR3, is EAGVAQSPRYKIIEKRQSVAFWCNPISGHATLYWYQQILGQGPKLLIQFQNNGVVDDSQLPKDRFSAERLKGVDSTLKIQPAKLEDSAVYLCASSFRVGQYFGPGTRLTVT.

This clonotype occurred a few times. The rearrangement joins TRBV5-1 to TRBJ1-2, with 11 bases aligning to TRBD1. The germline gives CDR1 SGHRS, CDR2 YFSETQ. The CDR3 extends over 14 amino acids. The V segment lost 6 bases and the J segment 8 bases; nucleotides outside the gene matches: 9. The CDR3 protein is CASKPGQGDRGYTF. The CDR3 DNA sequence: TGCGCCAGCAAACCGGGACAGGGGGATCGGGGCTACACCTTC.

This chain joins TRBV2 and TRBJ2-7; D possibly corresponds to TRBD2 (5 bases). Looked up from germline, CDR1 is SNHLY and CDR2 is FYNNEI. Trimming shortened V by 4 bases and J by 5 bases, and 12 bases separated the two germline ends. This CDR3 comprises 13 residues. CDR3 region: CASSGGLGDEQYF. CDR3 sequence (DNA): TGTGCCAGCAGTGGAGGGCTAGGCGACGAGCAGTACTTC.

The table lists this clonotype with a few counts. This chain uses TRBV6-2 or TRBV6-3 with TRBJ2-5; perhaps TRBD2 as D (6 bases). The last part of the DNA fits TRBJ2-7 better; the J call may be wrong. Germline lookup yields CDR1 MNHEY and CDR2 SVGEGT. The CDR3 has 14 amino acids. The CDR3 spells CASSLGRDSYEQYF. The DNA for the CDR3 is TGTGCCAGCAGTCTGGGGCGGGACTCCTACGAGCAGTACTTC.

The V gene is TRBV6-1, the J gene TRBJ2-7; 8 nucleotides align to TRBD1. The V gene end was trimmed by 2 bases and the J gene end by 3 bases; junction bases not matched to a gene: 12. The CDR3 sequence is 17 residues long. Germline loops: CDR1 MNHNS, CDR2 SASEGT. Here the CDR3 DNA reads TGTGCCAGCAGTGAAAGCCCCACAGGGGGAACAAACTACGAGCAGTACTTC. The encoded protein is CASSESPTGGTNYEQYF.

The genes are TRBV27 and TRBJ2-7; 14 nucleotides line up with TRBD2. The CDR3 has 18 amino acids. From germline, CDR1 is MNHEY and CDR2 SMNVEV (reference sequence). Trimming cost V 0 bases and J 9 bases; bases outside gene matches: 13. CDR3 coding DNA: TGTGCCAGCAGTTTATCAGGGACTAGCGGGAGTCACCGAGTGGGGCAGTACTTC. Its protein is CASSLSGTSGSHRVGQYF.

In its sample, this clonotype was seen a few times. The CDR3 nucleotides read TGTGCCAGTGTCCCAGGGGGGAGCTTCTACGAGCAGTACTTC. This encodes CASVPGGSFYEQYF. The chain couples TRBV7-9 to TRBJ2-7; weak D call: TRBD1 (7 bases). Germline V gene lookup returns CDR1 SEHNR and CDR2 FQNEAQ (reference sequence). V lost 9 bases to trimming and J lost 3 bases, with 18 bases between them. This CDR3 has 14 residues.

The chain joins TRBV29-1 to TRBJ2-7; 8 nucleotides agree with TRBD1. The CDR3 runs to 15 residues. V was clipped by 3 bases and J by 3 bases; unmatched bases: 10. Germline CDR1 and CDR2: SQVTM and ANQGSEA. The CDR3 coding sequence is TGCAGCGTTGAGTTGGGAGATGGACAGGGCTACGAGCAGTACTTC. This gives the protein CSVELGDGQGYEQYF.

The rearrangement joins TRBV12-5 to TRBJ2-5; 7 bases are a match to TRBD2. The length of the CDR3 is 14 residues. The germline gives CDR1 LGHNT, CDR2 FRNRAP. With 5 bases clipped from V and 7 bases from J, the junction kept 10 bases outside the gene matches. The CDR3 protein is CASGPPGGYATQYF. For the CDR3, the DNA is TGTGCTAGTGGTCCCCCCGGGGGGTATGCGACCCAGTACTTC.

The rearrangement joins TRBV15 to TRBJ2-7; D tentatively reads TRBD1 or TRBD2 (5 bases each). The J call may not be correct, given that the DNA end is closer to TRBJ2-5. The V gene's germline CDR1 is LNHNV and CDR2 YYDKDF (reference sequence). CDR3 length: 15 amino acids. The CDR3 protein is CATSTIGELRETQYF. The CDR3 DNA reads as TGTGCCACCAGCACCATAGGGGAGTTAAGGGAGACCCAGTACTTC.

This clonotype showed up just a few times. This chain uses TRBV29-1 with TRBJ2-7, with D tentatively TRBD1 (5 bases). This CDR3 has 13 residues. V shed 4 bases and J shed 0 bases, with 10 bases lying between them. Germline V gene data show CDR1 as SQVTM and CDR2 as ANQGSEA. In DNA form, the CDR3 reads TGCAGCGTTGCTGACAGCTACTCCTACGAGCAGTACTTC. It encodes CSVADSYSYEQYF.

Points on this clonotype: An end of the junction differs from the germline gene, which may be a read error. The chain recombines TRBV12-3 or TRBV12-4 with TRBJ2-7; the match to TRBD1 covers 7 bases. This CDR3 is built from 13 residues. The CDR3 here is CASNLQGSYEQYF. For the CDR3, the DNA is TGTGCCAGCAATTTACAGGGGTCCTACGAGCAGTACTTC.

The table lists this clonotype with a few counts. This chain connects TRBV7-8 to TRBJ2-5, with 11 nucleotides matching TRBD2. CDR1 is SGHVS, CDR2 FQNEAQ, per germline. Trimming took 8 bases from V and 11 from J; bases not matched to a gene: 7. CDR3 length: 12 residues. The CDR3 bases are TGTGCCAGCGGACTAGCGGGCGTGAGGCAGTACTTC. Residues: CASGLAGVRQYF.

V usage is TRBV11-2 and J usage is TRBJ2-3, with D perhaps being TRBD1 or TRBD2 (5 bases each). V lost 0 bases, J lost 5 bases, and 6 bases lay in between. The CDR3 loop spans 13 amino acids. Germline CDR1 reads SGHAT; CDR2 reads FQNNGV. CDR3 sequence reads: CASSLDGGDTQYF. In DNA form, the CDR3 reads TGTGCCAGCAGCTTAGATGGGGGAGATACGCAGTATTTT. Combining the CDR3 with reference TRBV11-2 and TRBJ2-3 gives the whole variable domain EAGVAQSPRYKIIEKRQSVAFWCNPISGHATLYWYQQILGQGPKLLIQFQNNGVVDDSQLPKDRFSAERLKGVDSTLKIQPAKLEDSAVYLCASSLDGGDTQYFGPGTRLTVL.

This chain connects TRBV10-2 to TRBJ1-2; 7 bases are shared with TRBD1. The length of the CDR3 is 14 residues. J was trimmed by 6 bases and V by 6 bases; bases with no gene match: 10. The germline V gene encodes CDR1 WSHSY and CDR2 SAAADI. CDR3 DNA: TGCGCCAGCAGCGCCGGGACAGAGGAGCATGGCTACACCTTC. Its protein product is CASSAGTEEHGYTF.

This chain connects TRBV14 to TRBJ2-1; no clear D gene. The end of the DNA fits TRBJ2-7 better, so the J call may be wrong. The germline gives CDR1 SGHDN, CDR2 FVKESK. The CDR3 totals 14 residues. The CDR3, as DNA: TGTGCCAGCAGCCCGTTTGGCCAAAGCGAGGAGCAGTACTTC. The encoded protein is CASSPFGQSEEQYF.

This clonotype was counted only a few times. CDR3 residues: CASSSGQGPNEKLFF. As DNA, the CDR3 is TGCGCCAGCAGCTCCGGACAGGGGCCTAATGAAAAACTGTTTTTT. This sequence joins TRBV5-1 and TRBJ1-4, with 9 bases fitting TRBD1. The V gene end was trimmed by 3 bases and the J gene end by 3 bases; junction bases not matched to a gene: 3. From germline, CDR1 is SGHRS and CDR2 YFSETQ. The CDR3 totals 15 residues.

The chain carries TRBV14 and TRBJ2-1, with TRBD2 matching over 10 bases. This CDR3 has 16 residues. The germline CDR1 and CDR2 sequences are SGHDN and FVKESK. J was trimmed by 10 bases and V by 0 bases; bases with no gene match: 9. This CDR3 reads CASSQEGAGGPGEQFF. DNA for the CDR3: TGTGCCAGCAGCCAAGAAGGAGCGGGAGGGCCGGGCGAGCAGTTCTTC.

In DNA, the CDR3 is TGTGCCAGCAGCTCCCGACAGGTTCAACCCTATGGCTACACCTTC. It specifies CASSSRQVQPYGYTF. The rearrangement uses TRBV7-2 and TRBJ1-2; a possible D gene is TRBD1 (6 bases). Trimming pared 4 bases from V and 4 bases from J, leaving 16 bases between. The CDR3 covers 15 residues. CDR1 SGHTA and CDR2 FQGNSA come from the germline V gene.

This clonotype is a singleton in its sample. This chain connects TRBV20-1 to TRBJ2-5; no firm D call. CDR3 length: 14 residues. V lost 0 bases and J lost 11, with 19 bases in between. CDR1 is DFQATT and CDR2 is SNEGSKA in the germline V gene (reference sequence). CDR3 sequence (DNA): TGCAGTGCTAGAGATTGGAGCTCCTACAATGAGCAGTACTTC. This codes for CSARDWSSYNEQYF.

This clonotype occurred a few times. This chain uses TRBV12-3 or TRBV12-4 with TRBJ1-2; maybe TRBD1 (6 bases). The CDR3 covers 16 residues. The ends were cut back, 3 bases at V and 3 bases at J, with 17 bases in the middle. CDR3 sequence (DNA): TGTGCCAGCAGTTTGTTGGGGGCGCAATCCCACTATGGCTACACCTTC. Translating it yields CASSLLGAQSHYGYTF.